The clone carrying this T cell receptor beta chain turned up a few times. Its target is unknown. Trimming removed 1 base from V and 8 bases from J; junction bases left unmatched: 8. CDR3 length: 17 residues. The germline V gene encodes CDR1 SEHNR and CDR2 FQNEAQ (reference sequence). The data originate from a study of regulatory T cells in long-lasting Graves disease. Study at large: Duration of antithyroid drug therapy among newly diagnosed Graves' patients was under 3 months. Overall study results and limits: Persistent Graves' patients possessed reduced TCR diversity relative to recently diagnosed ones.

Building of the TCR beta libraries involved iRepertoire HTBI primers and Arm-PCR of CDR3 regions. TCRdb analysed the multiplex PCR reads with MiXCR anew, one entry per CDR3 protein. The sample records 400,000 to 650,000 distinct CDR3 sequences, more than 15% being singletons. Time point indicated: newly diagnosed GD, antithyroid drugs for less than 3 months. PBMC-derived RNA was used for the TCR library. Another study also made use of these data, one on T cells in Graves' hyperthyroidism and ophthalmopathy. That work adds: Before onset, by a median of around 6.1 months, the model predicted ophthalmopathy.

This clonotype was obtained from a woman aged 40 to 65 with Graves disease. Specimen: peripheral blood mononuclear cells (PBMCs), collected at new diagnosis, from a patient treated with antithyroid drugs. The chain employs TRBV7-9 and TRBJ2-1; TRBD2 matches at 13 bases. CDR3 loop: CASSLDRTSGGSYEQFF. CDR3 sequence (DNA): TGTGCCAGCAGCTTAGATAGGACTAGCGGGGGTTCGTATGAGCAGTTCTTC.